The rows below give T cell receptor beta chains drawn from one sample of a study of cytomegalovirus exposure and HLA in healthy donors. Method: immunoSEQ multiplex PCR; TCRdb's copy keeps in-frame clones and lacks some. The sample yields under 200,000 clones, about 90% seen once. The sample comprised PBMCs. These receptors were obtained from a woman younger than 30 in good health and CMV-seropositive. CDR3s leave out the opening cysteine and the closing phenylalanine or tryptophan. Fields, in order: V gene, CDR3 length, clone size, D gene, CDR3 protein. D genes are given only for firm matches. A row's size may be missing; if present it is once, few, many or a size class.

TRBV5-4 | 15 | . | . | ASSLVGSGLSTDTQY
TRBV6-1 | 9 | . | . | ASRQLNTIY
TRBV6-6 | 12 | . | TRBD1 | ASTDRGMNTEAF
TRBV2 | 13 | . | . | ASGREQGRNQPQH
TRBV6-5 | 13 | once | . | ASSYDRGPRNTIY
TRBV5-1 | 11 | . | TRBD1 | ASSSQGKHGYT
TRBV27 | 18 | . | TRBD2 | ASSSPRKGLSGRPYNEQF
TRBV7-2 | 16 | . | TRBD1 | ASSFLEVPTGDGYGYT
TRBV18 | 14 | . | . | ASSPVRRSGPDTQY
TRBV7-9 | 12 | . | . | ASSPRRMSGTQY
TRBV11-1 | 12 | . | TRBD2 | ASSLLAGAPNQY
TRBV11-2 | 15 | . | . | ASSLADGLAGDYGYT
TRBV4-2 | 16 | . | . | ASSQDPGGLKLSYEQY
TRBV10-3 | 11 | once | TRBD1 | AISETQGSVAF
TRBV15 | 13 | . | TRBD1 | ATSSPGQKEYEQY
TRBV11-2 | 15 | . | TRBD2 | ASSLGLTSGTSDTQY
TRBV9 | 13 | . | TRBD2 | ASSPSGSATDTQY
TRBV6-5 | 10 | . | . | ASRARGTEAF
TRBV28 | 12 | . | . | ASSVDRLHYEQY
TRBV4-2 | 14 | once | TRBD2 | ASSQVSSGSSYEQY
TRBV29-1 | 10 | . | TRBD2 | SVYTSGYEQY
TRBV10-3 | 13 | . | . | AISVTLGSNTEAF
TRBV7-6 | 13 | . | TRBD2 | ASSLGRGGLNEQF
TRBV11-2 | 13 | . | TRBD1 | ASIPRDRHTDTQY
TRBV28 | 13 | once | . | ASSLVPGTNEKLF
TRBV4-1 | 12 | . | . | ASSFGGRTRELF
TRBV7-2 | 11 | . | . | ASSLRLEQPQH
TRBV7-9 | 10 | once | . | ASSPVEDEAF
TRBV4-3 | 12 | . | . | ASRAGSPPYEQY
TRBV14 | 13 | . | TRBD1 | ASSQVGQGAGEQY
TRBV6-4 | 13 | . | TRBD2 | ASKIAGGITGELF
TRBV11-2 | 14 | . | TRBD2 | ASKSMKGTTFYEQY
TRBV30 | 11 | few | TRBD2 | AWSDGGADTQY
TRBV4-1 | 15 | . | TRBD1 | ASSPPGTGERRTEAF
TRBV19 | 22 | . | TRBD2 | ASSGRSGSPGERPASGRFYEQY
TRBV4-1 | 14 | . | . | ASSQATSWQVSEQY
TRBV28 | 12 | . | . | ASSHGWRNTEAF
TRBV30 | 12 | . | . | AWGHLQTADTQY
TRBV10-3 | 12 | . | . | AISSSTDNYGYT
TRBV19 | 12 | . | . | ASRQGIDNSPLH
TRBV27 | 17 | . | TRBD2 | ASSLLLGTSGMSYNEQF
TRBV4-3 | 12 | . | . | ASSLTNEVETQY
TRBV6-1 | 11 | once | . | ASSQTHTREAF
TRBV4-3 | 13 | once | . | ASRIDLSGSYGYT